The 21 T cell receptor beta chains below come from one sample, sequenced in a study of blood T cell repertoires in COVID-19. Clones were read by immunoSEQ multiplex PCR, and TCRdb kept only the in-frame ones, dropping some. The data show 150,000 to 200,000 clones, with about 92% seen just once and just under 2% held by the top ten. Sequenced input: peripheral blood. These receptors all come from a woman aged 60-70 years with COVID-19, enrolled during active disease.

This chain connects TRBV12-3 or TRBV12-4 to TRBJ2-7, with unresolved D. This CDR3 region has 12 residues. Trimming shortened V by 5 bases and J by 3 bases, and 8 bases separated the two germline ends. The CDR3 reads CASSPHNYEQYF. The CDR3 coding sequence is TGTGCCAGCAGTCCCCACAACTACGAGCAGTACTTC.

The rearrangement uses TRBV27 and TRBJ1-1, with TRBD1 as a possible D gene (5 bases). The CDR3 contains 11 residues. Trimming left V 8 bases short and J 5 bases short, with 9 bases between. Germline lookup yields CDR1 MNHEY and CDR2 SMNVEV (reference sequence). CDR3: CASRGLTEAFF. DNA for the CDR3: TGTGCCAGCCGGGGACTTACTGAAGCTTTCTTT.

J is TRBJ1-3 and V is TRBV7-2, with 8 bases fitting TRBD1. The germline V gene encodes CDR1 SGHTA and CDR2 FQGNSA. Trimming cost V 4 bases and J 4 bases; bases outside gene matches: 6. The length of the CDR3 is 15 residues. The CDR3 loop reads CASSSGQGRGNTIYF. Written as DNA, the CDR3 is TGTGCCAGCAGCTCCGGACAGGGAAGGGGAAACACCATATATTTT.

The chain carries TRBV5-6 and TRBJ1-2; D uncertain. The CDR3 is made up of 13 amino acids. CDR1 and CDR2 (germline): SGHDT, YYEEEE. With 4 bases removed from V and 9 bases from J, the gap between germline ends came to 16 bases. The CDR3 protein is CASSATPGGSYTF. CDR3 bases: TGTGCCAGCAGCGCCACCCCGGGTGGAAGCTACACCTTC.

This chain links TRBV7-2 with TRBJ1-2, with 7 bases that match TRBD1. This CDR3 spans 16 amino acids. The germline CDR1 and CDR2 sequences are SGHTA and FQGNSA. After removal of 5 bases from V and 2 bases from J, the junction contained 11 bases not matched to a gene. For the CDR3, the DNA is TGTGCCAGCAGCCGCACTAGACAGGGATCGAACTATGGCTACACCTTC. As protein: CASSRTRQGSNYGYTF.

CDR3 amino acids: CASSPPGGAGTDTQYF. For the CDR3, the DNA is TGTGCCAGCTCACCACCTGGGGGGGCCGGTACAGATACGCAGTATTTT. V is TRBV18 and J is TRBJ2-3; a possible D gene is TRBD2 (7 bases). The CDR3 is 16 residues long. The V and J ends lost 0 bases and 3 bases respectively, with 13 bases between them. From germline, CDR1 is KGHSH and CDR2 LQKENI.

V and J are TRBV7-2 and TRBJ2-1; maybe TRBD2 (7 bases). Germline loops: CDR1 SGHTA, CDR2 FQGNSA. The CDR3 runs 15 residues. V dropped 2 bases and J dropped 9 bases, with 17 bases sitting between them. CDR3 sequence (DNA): TGTGCCAGCAGCTTAACCCGGGGGGCCGCCACTGAGCAGTTCTTC. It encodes CASSLTRGAATEQFF.

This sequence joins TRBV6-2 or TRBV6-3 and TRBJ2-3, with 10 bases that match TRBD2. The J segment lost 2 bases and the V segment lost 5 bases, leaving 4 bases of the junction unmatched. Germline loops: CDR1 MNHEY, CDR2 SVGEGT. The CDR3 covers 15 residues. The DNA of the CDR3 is TGTGCCAGCAGTCTCCTAGCGGGGGCCACAGATACGCAGTATTTT. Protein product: CASSLLAGATDTQYF.

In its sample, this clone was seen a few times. The CDR3 nucleotides read TGTGCCAGCAGTTTTAGGGGAAGCAATCAGCCCCAGCATTTT. Protein product: CASSFRGSNQPQHF. V and J are TRBV27 and TRBJ1-5, with D perhaps TRBD1 (5 bases). Germline CDR1 and CDR2: MNHEY and SMNVEV (reference sequence). V was shortened by 3 bases and J by 1 base, with 7 bases between the two germline ends. The CDR3 is 14 amino acids.

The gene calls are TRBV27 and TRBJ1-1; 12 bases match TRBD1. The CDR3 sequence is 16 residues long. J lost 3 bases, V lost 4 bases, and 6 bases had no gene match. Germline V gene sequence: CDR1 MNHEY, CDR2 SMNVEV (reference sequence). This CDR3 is CASSWGTGGGYTEAFF. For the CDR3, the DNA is TGTGCCAGCAGTTGGGGGACAGGGGGCGGGTACACTGAAGCTTTCTTT.

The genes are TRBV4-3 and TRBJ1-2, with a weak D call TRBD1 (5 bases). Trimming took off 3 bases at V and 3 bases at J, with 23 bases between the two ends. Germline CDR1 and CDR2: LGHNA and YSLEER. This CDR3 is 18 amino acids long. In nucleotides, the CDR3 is TGCGCCAGCAGCCAGATTCGGGACTCTAAGGCCCCATACTATGGCTACACCTTC. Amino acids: CASSQIRDSKAPYYGYTF.

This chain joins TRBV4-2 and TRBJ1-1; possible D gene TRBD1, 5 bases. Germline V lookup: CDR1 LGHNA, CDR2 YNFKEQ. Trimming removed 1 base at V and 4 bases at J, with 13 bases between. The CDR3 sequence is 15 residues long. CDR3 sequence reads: CASSQGTSPSTEAFF. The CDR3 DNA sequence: TGTGCCAGCAGCCAAGGGACATCTCCTTCCACTGAAGCTTTCTTT.

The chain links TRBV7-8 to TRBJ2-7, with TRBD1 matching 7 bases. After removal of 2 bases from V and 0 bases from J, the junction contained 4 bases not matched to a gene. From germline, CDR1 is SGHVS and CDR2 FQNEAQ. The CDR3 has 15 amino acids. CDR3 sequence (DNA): TGTGCCAGCAGCTTAACCGGGACAGTCTCCTACGAGCAGTACTTC. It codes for CASSLTGTVSYEQYF. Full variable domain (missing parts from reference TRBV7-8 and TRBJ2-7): GAGVSQSPRYKVAKRGQDVALRCDPISGHVSLFWYQQALGQGPEFLTYFQNEAQLDKSGLPSDRFFAERPEGSVSTLKIQRTQQEDSAVYLCASSLTGTVSYEQYFGPGTRLTVT.

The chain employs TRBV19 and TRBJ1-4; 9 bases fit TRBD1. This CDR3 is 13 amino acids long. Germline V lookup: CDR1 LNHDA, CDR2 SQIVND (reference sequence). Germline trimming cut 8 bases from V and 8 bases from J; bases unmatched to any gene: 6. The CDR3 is CASEGQGSEKLFF. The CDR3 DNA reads TGTGCCAGTGAGGGACAGGGCTCCGAAAAACTGTTTTTT.

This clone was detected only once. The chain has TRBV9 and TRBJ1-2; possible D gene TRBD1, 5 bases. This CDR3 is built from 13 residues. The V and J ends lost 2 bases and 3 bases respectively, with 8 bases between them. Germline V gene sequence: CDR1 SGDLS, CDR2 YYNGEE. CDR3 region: CASSVPGHYGYTF. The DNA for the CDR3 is TGTGCCAGCAGCGTCCCAGGGCACTATGGCTACACCTTC.

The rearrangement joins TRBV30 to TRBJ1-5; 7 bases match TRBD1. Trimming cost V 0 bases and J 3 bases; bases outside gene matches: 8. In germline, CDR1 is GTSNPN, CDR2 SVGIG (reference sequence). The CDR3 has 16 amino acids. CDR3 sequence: CAWSVPRDRLNQPQHF. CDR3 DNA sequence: TGTGCCTGGAGTGTACCACGGGACAGACTCAATCAGCCCCAGCATTTT.

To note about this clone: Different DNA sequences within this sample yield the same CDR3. For the CDR3, the DNA is TGTGCCAGCAGCCCGGGGGGTGAGCAGTTCTTC. Translating it yields CASSPGGEQFF. The chain recombines TRBV12-3 or TRBV12-4 with TRBJ2-1, with 7 bases that match TRBD2. V lost 6 bases and J lost 9; bases outside the gene matches: 2. The CDR3 runs 11 residues.

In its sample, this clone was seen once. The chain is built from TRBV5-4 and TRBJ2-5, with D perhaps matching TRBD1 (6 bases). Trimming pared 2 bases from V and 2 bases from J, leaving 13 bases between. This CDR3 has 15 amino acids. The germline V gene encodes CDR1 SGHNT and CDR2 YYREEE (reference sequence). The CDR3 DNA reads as TGTGCCAGCAGCTTCTCTGGGGGCTGGCAAGAGACCCAGTACTTC. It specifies CASSFSGGWQETQYF.

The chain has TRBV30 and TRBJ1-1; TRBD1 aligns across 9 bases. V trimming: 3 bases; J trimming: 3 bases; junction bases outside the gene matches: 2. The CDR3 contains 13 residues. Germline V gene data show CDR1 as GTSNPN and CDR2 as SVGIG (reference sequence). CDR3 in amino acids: CAWRTGGDTEAFF. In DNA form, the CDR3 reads TGTGCCTGGAGGACAGGGGGGGACACTGAAGCTTTCTTT. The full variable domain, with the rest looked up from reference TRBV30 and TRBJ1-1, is SQTIHQWPATLVQPVGSPLSLECTVEGTSNPNLYWYRQAAGRGLQLLFYSVGIGQISSEVPQNLSASRPQDRQFILSSKKLLLSDSGFYLCAWRTGGDTEAFFGQGTRLTVV.

In DNA form, the CDR3 reads TGTGCCAGCAGCCCTAAGGTGGCGGCTAGCACAGATACGCAGTATTTT. Residues: CASSPKVAASTDTQYF. The rearrangement links TRBV9 to TRBJ2-3, with D uncertain. The CDR3 is 16 amino acids. V was clipped by 4 bases and J by 0 bases, with 15 bases between them. Per germline, CDR1 SGDLS and CDR2 YYNGEE.

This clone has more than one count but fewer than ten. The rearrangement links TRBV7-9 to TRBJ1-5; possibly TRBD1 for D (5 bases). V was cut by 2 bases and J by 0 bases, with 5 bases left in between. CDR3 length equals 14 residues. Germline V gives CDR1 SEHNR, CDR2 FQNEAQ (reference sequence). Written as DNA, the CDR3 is TGTGCCAGCAGCTTACAGGGTAGCAATCAGCCCCAGCATTTT. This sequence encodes CASSLQGSNQPQHF.